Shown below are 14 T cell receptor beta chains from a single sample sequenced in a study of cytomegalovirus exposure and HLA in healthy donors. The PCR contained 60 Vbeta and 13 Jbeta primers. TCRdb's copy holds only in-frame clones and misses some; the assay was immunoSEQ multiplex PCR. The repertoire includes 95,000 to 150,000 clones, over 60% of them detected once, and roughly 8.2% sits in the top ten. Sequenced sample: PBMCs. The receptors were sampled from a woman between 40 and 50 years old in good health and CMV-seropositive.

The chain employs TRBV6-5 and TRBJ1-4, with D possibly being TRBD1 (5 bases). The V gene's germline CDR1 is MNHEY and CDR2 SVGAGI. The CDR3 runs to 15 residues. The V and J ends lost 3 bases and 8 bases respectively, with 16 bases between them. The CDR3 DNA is TGTGCCAGCAGTTATCTAGGCAGGGAGGAAGAAAAACTGTTTTTT. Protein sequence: CASSYLGREEEKLFF.

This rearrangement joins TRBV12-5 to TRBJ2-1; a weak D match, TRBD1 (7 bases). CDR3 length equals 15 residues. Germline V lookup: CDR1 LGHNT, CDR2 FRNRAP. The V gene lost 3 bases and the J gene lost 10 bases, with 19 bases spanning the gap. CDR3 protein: CASGFPAGGLVEQFF. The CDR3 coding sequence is TGTGCTAGTGGTTTCCCAGCAGGGGGGTTAGTCGAGCAGTTCTTC.

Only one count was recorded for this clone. The CDR3 nucleotides are TGCGCCAGCAGTGACTCCGTAGGACAAGAGACCCAGTACTTC. The encoded protein is CASSDSVGQETQYF. This chain links TRBV5-1 with TRBJ2-5; D ambiguous. Trimming removed 5 bases at V and 2 bases at J, with 13 bases between. This CDR3 has 14 amino acids. The V gene's germline CDR1 is SGHRS and CDR2 YFSETQ. Using reference TRBV5-1 and TRBJ2-5 for the parts outside the CDR3, the full variable domain is KAGVTQTPRYLIKTRGQQVTLSCSPISGHRSVSWYQQTPGQGLQFLFEYFSETQRNKGNFPGRFSGRQFSNSRSEMNVSTLELGDSALYLCASSDSVGQETQYFGPGTRLLVL.

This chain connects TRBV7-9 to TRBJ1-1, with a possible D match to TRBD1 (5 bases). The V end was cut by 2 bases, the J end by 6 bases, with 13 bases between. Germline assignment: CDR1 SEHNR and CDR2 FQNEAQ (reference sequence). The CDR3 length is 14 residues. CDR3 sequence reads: CASSLLSQVAEAFF. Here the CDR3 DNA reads TGTGCCAGCAGCTTATTGTCACAGGTCGCTGAAGCTTTCTTT.

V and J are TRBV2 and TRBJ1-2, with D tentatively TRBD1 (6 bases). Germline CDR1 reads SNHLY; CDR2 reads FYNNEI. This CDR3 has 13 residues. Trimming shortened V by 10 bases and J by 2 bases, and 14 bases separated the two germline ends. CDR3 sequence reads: CAINREVNYGYTF. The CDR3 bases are TGTGCCATCAACAGGGAAGTGAACTATGGCTACACCTTC. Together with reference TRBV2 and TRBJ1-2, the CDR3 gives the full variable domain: EPEVTQTPSHQVTQMGQEVILRCVPISNHLYFYWYRQILGQKVEFLVSFYNNEISEKSEIFDDQFSVERPDGSNFTLKIRSTKLEDSAMYFCAINREVNYGYTFGSGTRLTVV.

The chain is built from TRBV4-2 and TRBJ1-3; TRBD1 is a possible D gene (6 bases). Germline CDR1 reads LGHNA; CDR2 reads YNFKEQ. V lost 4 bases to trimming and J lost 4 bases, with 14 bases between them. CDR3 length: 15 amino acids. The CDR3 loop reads CASSRETGLGNTIYF. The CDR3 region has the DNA TGTGCCAGCAGCCGAGAAACAGGGTTGGGAAACACCATATATTTT.

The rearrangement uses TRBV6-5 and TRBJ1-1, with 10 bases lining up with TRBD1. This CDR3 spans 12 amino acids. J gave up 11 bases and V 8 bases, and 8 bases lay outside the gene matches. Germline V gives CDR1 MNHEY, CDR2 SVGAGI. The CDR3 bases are TGTGCCAGCGTTGGACAGGGGGACCGGGCTTTCTTT. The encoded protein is CASVGQGDRAFF.

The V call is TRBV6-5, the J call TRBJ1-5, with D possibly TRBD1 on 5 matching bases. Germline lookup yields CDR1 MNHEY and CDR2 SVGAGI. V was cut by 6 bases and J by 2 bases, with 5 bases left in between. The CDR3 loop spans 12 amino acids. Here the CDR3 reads CASRQGNQPQHF. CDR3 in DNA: TGTGCCAGCAGACAGGGCAATCAGCCCCAGCATTTT.

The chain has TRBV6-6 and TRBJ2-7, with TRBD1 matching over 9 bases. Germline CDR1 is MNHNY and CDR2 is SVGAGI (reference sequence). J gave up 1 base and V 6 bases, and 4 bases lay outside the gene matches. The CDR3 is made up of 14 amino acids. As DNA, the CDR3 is TGTGCCAGCAGGGGGGACAGGGAATCCTACGAGCAGTACTTC. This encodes CASRGDRESYEQYF.

The CDR3 coding sequence is TGTGCCAGCACCAAAGGGGGGGGGAATGAAAAACTGTTTTTT. Protein product: CASTKGGGNEKLFF. The chain carries TRBV6-5 and TRBJ1-4; a weak D match, TRBD1 (6 bases). Trimming pared 7 bases from V and 5 bases from J, leaving 14 bases between. Germline V lookup: CDR1 MNHEY, CDR2 SVGAGI. The CDR3 covers 14 residues.

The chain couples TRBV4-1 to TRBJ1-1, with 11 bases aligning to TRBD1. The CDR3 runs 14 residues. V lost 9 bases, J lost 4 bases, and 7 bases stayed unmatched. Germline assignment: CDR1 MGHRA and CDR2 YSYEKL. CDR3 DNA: TGCGCCAGTCGGGACAGGGGGATCAGCACTGAAGCTTTCTTT. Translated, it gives CASRDRGISTEAFF.

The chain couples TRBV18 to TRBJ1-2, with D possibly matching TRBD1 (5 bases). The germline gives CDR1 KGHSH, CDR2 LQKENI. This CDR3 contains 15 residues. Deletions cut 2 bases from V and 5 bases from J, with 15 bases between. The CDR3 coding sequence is TGTGCCAGCTCACCAACGGGAGGGGATGGGTATGGCTACACCTTC. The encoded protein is CASSPTGGDGYGYTF.

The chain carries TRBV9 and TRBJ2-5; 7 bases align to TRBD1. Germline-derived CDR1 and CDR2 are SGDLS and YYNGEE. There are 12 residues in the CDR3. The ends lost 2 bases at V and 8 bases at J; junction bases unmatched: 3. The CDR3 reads CASSVNRGTQYF. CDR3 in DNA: TGTGCCAGCAGCGTGAACAGGGGCACCCAGTACTTC. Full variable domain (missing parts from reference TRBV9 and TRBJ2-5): DSGVTQTPKHLITATGQRVTLRCSPRSGDLSVYWYQQSLDQGLQFLIQYYNGEERAKGNILERFSAQQFPDLHSELNLSSLELGDSALYFCASSVNRGTQYFGPGTRLLVL.

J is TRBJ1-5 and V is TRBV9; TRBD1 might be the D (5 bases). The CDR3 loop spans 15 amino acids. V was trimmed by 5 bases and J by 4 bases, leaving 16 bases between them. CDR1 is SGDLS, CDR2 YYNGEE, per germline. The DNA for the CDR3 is TGTGCCAGCAGTGGGGGGGGTGCTAGGAATCAGCCCCAGCATTTT. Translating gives CASSGGGARNQPQHF.